The subject of this entry is one T cell receptor (beta chain). Repertoires were generated with immunoSEQ multiplex PCR, while TCRdb's copy carries only in-frame clones and drops some. The sample lists about 120,000 clones, approximately 92% occurring once. This entry is derived from a study of control samples from healthy donors and cancer patients. The CDR3 runs to 14 residues. The germline V and J ends were trimmed by 5 bases and 8 bases, with 18 bases remaining between them. Germline V CDR1 and CDR2: SEHNR, FQNEAQ (reference sequence). J is TRBJ1-2 and V is TRBV7-9; a weak D match, TRBD1 (5 bases). Sequencing used PBMCs. The sequence derives from an elderly man with head and neck cancer. This CDR3 reads CASSHPGQARGYTF. CDR3 nucleotides: TGTGCCAGCAGCCATCCAGGGCAGGCAAGGGGCTACACCTTC. The full variable domain, rest sourced from reference TRBV7-9 and TRBJ1-2, is DTGVSQNPRHKITKRGQNVTFRCDPISEHNRLYWYRQTLGQGPEFLTYFQNEAQLEKSRLLSDRFSAERPKGSFSTLEIQRTEQGDSAMYLCASSHPGQARGYTFGSGTRLTVV.